This paragraph reports one TCR beta chain. The data stem from a study of blood T cell repertoires in COVID-19. Original processing notes: Reference gene primer amplification gave estimated nucleated cell counts. Data came from immunoSEQ multiplex PCR; TCRdb stores just in-frame clones and leaves some out. That table gives V, J and clone size, and the DNA gave D and trimming. The sample comprises some 46,000 clones, about four fifths of which are singletons, and around 7% rests with the top ten. The sequence derives from a man between 60 and 75 years old with active COVID-19. Sequenced material: peripheral blood.

In DNA, the CDR3 is TGTGCCAGCAGTGAGGCGACTAGCGGGAGCAATGAGCAGTTCTTC. Translating it yields CASSEATSGSNEQFF. The V call is TRBV6-1, the J call TRBJ2-1; 12 bases map to TRBD2. V was clipped by 3 bases and J by 6 bases; unmatched bases: 3. The CDR3 runs to 15 residues. The V gene's germline CDR1 is MNHNS and CDR2 SASEGT.